This T cell receptor (beta chain) was obtained from a study of blood T cell repertoires in COVID-19. As for the study in general: COVID-19 samples, acute and convalescent, were from the United States, Italy and Spain. PBMCs, B-cell-depleted T cells, or T cells provided the cDNA or gDNA that made up the material.

Original data processing: Reference gene primer amplification gave estimated nucleated cell counts. Repertoires were generated with immunoSEQ multiplex PCR, while TCRdb's copy carries only in-frame clones and drops some. That table supplies the V and J calls and clone size; D and trimming were determined from the DNA. The top ten clones hold about 0.85% of a sample with fewer than 150,000 clones, roughly 70% of them seen once. The CDR3 sequence is 12 residues long. Germline V gene sequence: CDR1 SQVTM, CDR2 ANQGSEA. Trimming shortened V by 1 base and J by 8 bases, and 11 bases separated the two germline ends.

Sequencing used peripheral blood. This TCR derives from a human donor with acute or convalescent COVID-19. The donor label of this sample is uncertain. The V and J genes are TRBV29-1 and TRBJ1-1; no definite D call. CDR3: CSVEGSAREAFF. The CDR3 nucleotides read TGCAGCGTTGAAGGTTCTGCCAGGGAAGCTTTCTTT.